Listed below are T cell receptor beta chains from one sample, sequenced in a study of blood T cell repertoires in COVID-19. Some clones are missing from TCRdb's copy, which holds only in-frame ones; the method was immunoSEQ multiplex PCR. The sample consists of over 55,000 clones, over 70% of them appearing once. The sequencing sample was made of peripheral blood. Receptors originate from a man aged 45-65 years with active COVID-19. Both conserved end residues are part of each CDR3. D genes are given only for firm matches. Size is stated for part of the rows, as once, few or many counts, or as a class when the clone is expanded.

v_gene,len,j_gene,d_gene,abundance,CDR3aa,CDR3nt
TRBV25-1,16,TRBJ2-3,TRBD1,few,CASSGTGGLNTDTQYF,TGTGCCAGCAGTGGGACAGGGGGCCTAAACACAGATACGCAGTATTTT
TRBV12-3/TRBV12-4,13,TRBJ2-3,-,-,CASRDSYTDTQYF,TGTGCCAGCAGGGACTCTTACACAGATACGCAGTATTTT
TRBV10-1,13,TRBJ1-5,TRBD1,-,CARRDRGRRPQHF,TGCGCCAGGCGGGACAGGGGGAGAAGGCCCCAGCATTTT
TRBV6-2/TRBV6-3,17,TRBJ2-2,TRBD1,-,CASSFWPRQGNTGELFF,TGTGCCAGCAGTTTTTGGCCCCGACAGGGCAACACCGGGGAGCTGTTTTTT
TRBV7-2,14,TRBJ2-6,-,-,CASSSGAGANVLTF,TGTGCCAGCAGCTCCGGGGCTGGGGCCAACGTCCTGACTTTC
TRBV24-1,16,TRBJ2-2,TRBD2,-,CATSDYSGRYTGELFF,TGTGCCACCAGTGACTATAGCGGGAGGTACACCGGGGAGCTGTTTTTT
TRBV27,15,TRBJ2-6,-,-,CASSYRVSGANVLTF,TGTGCCAGCAGCTACAGGGTCTCTGGGGCCAACGTCCTGACTTTC
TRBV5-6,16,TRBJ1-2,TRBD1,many,CASSLNTGALKNGYTF,TGTGCCAGCAGCTTGAATACAGGGGCGCTAAAAAATGGCTACACCTTC
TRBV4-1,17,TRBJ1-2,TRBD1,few,CASSRGRDRGFNYGYTF,TGCGCCAGCAGCCGCGGCCGGGACAGGGGGTTCAACTATGGCTACACCTTC
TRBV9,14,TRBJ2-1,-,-,CASSVGPGDNEQFF,TGTGCCAGCAGCGTAGGCCCAGGGGACAATGAGCAGTTCTTC
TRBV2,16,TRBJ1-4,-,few,CASSAPQTATNEKLFF,TGTGCCAGCAGTGCCCCGCAGACAGCAACTAATGAAAAACTGTTTTTT
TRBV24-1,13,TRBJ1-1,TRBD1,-,CATVGQDYTEAFF,TGTGCCACCGTTGGACAGGACTACACTGAAGCTTTCTTT
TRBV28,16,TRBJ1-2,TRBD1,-,CASSLGGQGNNYGYTF,TGTGCCAGCAGTTTAGGGGGACAGGGCAATAACTATGGCTACACCTTC
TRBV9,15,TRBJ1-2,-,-,CASSVAGGQGNGYTF,TGTGCCAGCAGCGTAGCCGGGGGGCAGGGGAATGGCTACACCTTC
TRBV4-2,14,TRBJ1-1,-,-,CASSPEGGALEAFF,TGTGCCAGCAGCCCGGAGGGGGGGGCATTGGAAGCTTTCTTT
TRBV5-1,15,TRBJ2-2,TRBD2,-,CASSLEGLAAGELFF,TGCGCCAGCAGCTTGGAGGGACTAGCCGCCGGGGAGCTGTTTTTT